The 20 T cell receptor beta chains below were found in one sample sequenced in a study of CD8+ T cells in alopecia areata. Following extraction, RNA underwent reverse transcription to cDNA, which served as the sequencing template. Assay used: immunoSEQ multiplex PCR; TCRdb lists only in-frame clones, some missing. The sample has about 180,000 clones; less than 70% are singletons. The treatment was: oral pan-JAK inhibitor, 5-10 mg twice daily. Here the sequenced sample was CD8+ T cells sorted from blood, taken at week 24, from a patient treated with tofacitinib. The receptors come from a human donor with alopecia areata.

The chain couples TRBV5-4 to TRBJ2-7; TRBD1 or TRBD2 may be the D gene (6 bases each). CDR3 length equals 13 residues. Deletions cut 1 base from V and 7 bases from J, with 12 bases between. Germline assignment: CDR1 SGHNT and CDR2 YYREEE (reference sequence). Here the CDR3 DNA reads TGTGCCAGCAGCTTGTGGGGGGCCCTTGAGCAGTACTTC. Translating it yields CASSLWGALEQYF.

This chain links TRBV5-1 with TRBJ2-1, with D maybe TRBD2 (5 bases). CDR1 SGHRS and CDR2 YFSETQ come from the germline V gene. Trimming left V 0 bases short and J 6 bases short, with 22 bases between. This CDR3 spans 18 amino acids. CDR3 residues: CASSLDVGSQLGGNEQFF. CDR3 nucleotide sequence: TGCGCCAGCAGCTTGGACGTTGGGAGTCAGCTAGGAGGCAATGAGCAGTTCTTC.

The V call is TRBV19, the J call TRBJ1-1, with 10 positions matching TRBD1. After removal of 6 bases from V and 4 bases from J, the junction contained 11 bases not matched to a gene. The CDR3 covers 16 residues. Germline lookup yields CDR1 LNHDA and CDR2 SQIVND (reference sequence). The CDR3 sequence: CASSHHPRQGATEAFF. The CDR3 DNA reads TGTGCCAGTAGCCATCACCCCCGACAGGGGGCCACTGAAGCTTTCTTT.

The CDR3 sequence is CSVENPEAFF. As DNA, the CDR3 is TGCAGCGTTGAAAACCCTGAAGCTTTCTTT. The gene calls are TRBV29-1 and TRBJ1-1; D is uncertain. Germline V CDR1 and CDR2: SQVTM, ANQGSEA. The CDR3 runs 10 residues. V lost 2 bases to trimming and J lost 6 bases, with 4 bases between them.

The genes are TRBV6-5 and TRBJ2-1; TRBD2 is a possible D gene (7 bases). The CDR3 extends over 15 amino acids. The germline gives CDR1 MNHEY, CDR2 SVGAGI. V was clipped by 0 bases and J by 3 bases, with 9 bases between them. The CDR3 nucleotides read TGTGCCAGCAGTTACTCGGGAGGGGGCTACAATGAGCAGTTCTTC. This codes for CASSYSGGGYNEQFF.

This clone showed up many times. This chain connects TRBV11-2 to TRBJ2-7; 8 nucleotides align to TRBD2. CDR3 size: 13 residues. With V trimmed by 8 bases and J by 2 bases, 5 bases remained unmatched. Germline V lookup: CDR1 SGHAT, CDR2 FQNNGV. CDR3 nucleotide sequence: TGTGCCAGCTCTCGGGGGGGGGCCTACGAGCAGTACTTC. This sequence encodes CASSRGGAYEQYF.

The gene calls are TRBV30 and TRBJ2-1; 9 bases are a match to TRBD2. The CDR3 extends over 14 amino acids. CDR1 is GTSNPN, CDR2 SVGIG, per germline (reference sequence). Trimming removed 2 bases from V and 3 bases from J; junction bases left unmatched: 2. The CDR3, as DNA: TGTGCCTGGAGTTTTAGCGGGGGCTACAATGAGCAGTTCTTC. Translating it yields CAWSFSGGYNEQFF.

The J gene is TRBJ1-6, the V gene TRBV27; 7 bases fit TRBD1. The CDR3 has 18 residues. V trimming: 3 bases; J trimming: 4 bases; junction bases outside the gene matches: 12. Germline V gives CDR1 MNHEY, CDR2 SMNVEV (reference sequence). The CDR3 here is CASSLQWRQGVYNSPLHF. The CDR3 region has the DNA TGTGCCAGCAGTTTGCAGTGGAGACAGGGAGTTTATAATTCACCCCTCCACTTT.

The chain carries TRBV28 and TRBJ2-7; the D gene is possibly TRBD1 (5 bases). Germline values: CDR1 MDHEN, CDR2 SYDVKM. This CDR3 region has 15 residues. The V end lost 3 bases, the J end lost 3 bases, and 15 bases lay between the germline ends. The CDR3 region has the DNA TGTGCCAGCAGTTTTATCATCCAGGGAAACTACGAGCAGTACTTC. Residues: CASSFIIQGNYEQYF.

This clone was counted a few times. The chain employs TRBV25-1 and TRBJ1-6; maybe TRBD1 (6 bases). The germline V and J ends were trimmed by 4 bases and 9 bases, with 10 bases remaining between them. The V gene's germline CDR1 is MGHDK and CDR2 SYGVNS. This CDR3 comprises 13 residues. Written as DNA, the CDR3 is TGTGCCAGCAGTGTGGGAGGGGGTTCACCCCTCCACTTT. This encodes CASSVGGGSPLHF.

The V gene is TRBV7-9, the J gene TRBJ2-1, with D perhaps matching TRBD2 (7 bases). The CDR3 loop spans 15 amino acids. V was cut by 3 bases and J by 2 bases, with 11 bases left in between. Germline-derived CDR1 and CDR2 are SEHNR and FQNEAQ (reference sequence). The CDR3 DNA sequence: TGTGCCAGCAGCTTTGGGGAGGGGGCCTACAATGAGCAGTTCTTC. The encoded protein is CASSFGEGAYNEQFF.

This chain joins TRBV11-2 and TRBJ2-7; 7 bases agree with TRBD2. The CDR3 is 15 amino acids. From germline, CDR1 is SGHAT and CDR2 FQNNGV. Trimming removed 2 bases from V and 1 base from J; junction bases left unmatched: 5. The CDR3 DNA is TGTGCCAGCAGCTTATACGGGGAGGGATCCTACGAGCAGTACTTC. It codes for CASSLYGEGSYEQYF.

This clone is classed as large. V gene TRBV29-1 combines with J gene TRBJ2-2; 9 nucleotides match TRBD1. CDR1 is SQVTM and CDR2 is ANQGSEA in the germline V gene. Losses at the gene ends were 6 bases for V and 4 bases for J; bases not matched to a gene: 12. The CDR3 sequence is 16 residues long. The CDR3 region is CSVARVETGGTGELFF. The CDR3 DNA reads as TGCAGCGTCGCCAGAGTCGAGACAGGGGGCACCGGGGAGCTGTTTTTT.

This clone occurred a few times. The genes are TRBV29-1 and TRBJ1-1; D is unresolved. Germline V lookup: CDR1 SQVTM, CDR2 ANQGSEA. The CDR3 sequence is 13 residues long. V was clipped by 3 bases and J by 2 bases, with 10 bases between them. The CDR3 loop reads CSVEQDSNTEAFF. The CDR3 DNA reads TGCAGCGTTGAGCAGGATTCAAACACTGAAGCTTTCTTT. The full variable domain, with the rest looked up from reference TRBV29-1 and TRBJ1-1, is SAVISQKPSRDICQRGTSLTIQCQVDSQVTMMFWYRQQPGQSLTLIATANQGSEATYESGFVIDKFPISRPNLTFSTLTVSNMSPEDSSIYLCSVEQDSNTEAFFGQGTRLTVV.

V and J are TRBV29-1 and TRBJ2-1; D is unclear. Germline CDR1 reads SQVTM; CDR2 reads ANQGSEA. V lost 5 bases to trimming and J lost 0 bases, with 11 bases between them. The CDR3 is made up of 14 amino acids. CDR3 DNA sequence: TGCAGCGTTCCCGCAACCCGCTCCTACAATGAGCAGTTCTTC. Protein sequence: CSVPATRSYNEQFF.

In this sample, this clone turned up a few times. The rearrangement links TRBV27 to TRBJ2-7; the D call may be TRBD1 or TRBD2 (5 bases each). Germline V gene sequence: CDR1 MNHEY, CDR2 SMNVEV (reference sequence). The CDR3 length is 15 residues. Between the trimmed V and J ends, which lost 5 bases and 5 bases, there was a span of 19 bases. This CDR3 is CASSASGTTGDEQYF. The CDR3, as DNA: TGTGCCAGCAGTGCATCCGGGACCACGGGCGACGAGCAGTACTTC.

V is TRBV13 and J is TRBJ1-1; D remains unclear. The CDR3 is 13 residues long. Trimming left V 5 bases short and J 4 bases short, with 11 bases between. Germline V gives CDR1 PRHDT, CDR2 FYEKMQ (reference sequence). CDR3 DNA: TGTGCCAGCAGCATTACAGTGACCACTGAAGCTTTCTTT. Amino acids: CASSITVTTEAFF.

A word on this clone: Compared with germline, one end of the junction differs, possibly owing to a read error. The chain is built from TRBV11-2 and TRBJ2-7, with D possibly matching TRBD2 (7 bases). The V gene's germline CDR1 is SGHAT and CDR2 FQNNGV. The length of the CDR3 is 10 residues. The CDR3 sequence is CASSLVGGHF. The CDR3 DNA reads as TGTGCCAGCAGCTTAGTCGGGGGGCACTTC.

This clone was observed a handful of times. V is TRBV5-1 and J is TRBJ2-7; 7 bases are a match to TRBD1. CDR1 is SGHRS, CDR2 YFSETQ, per germline. V was clipped by 1 base and J by 3 bases; unmatched bases: 7. The CDR3 is 15 amino acids. The CDR3 reads CASSLYGTAYYEQYF. DNA for the CDR3: TGCGCCAGCAGCTTGTACGGGACAGCCTACTACGAGCAGTACTTC. Combining the CDR3 with reference TRBV5-1 and TRBJ2-7 gives the whole variable domain KAGVTQTPRYLIKTRGQQVTLSCSPISGHRSVSWYQQTPGQGLQFLFEYFSETQRNKGNFPGRFSGRQFSNSRSEMNVSTLELGDSALYLCASSLYGTAYYEQYFGPGTRLTVT.

V and J are TRBV7-9 and TRBJ2-1; possible D gene TRBD1, 7 bases. Trimming removed 2 bases from V and 8 bases from J, with 13 bases in between. This CDR3 has 14 amino acids. In germline, CDR1 is SEHNR, CDR2 FQNEAQ (reference sequence). CDR3 residues: CASSLPGGGYEQFF. CDR3 DNA sequence: TGTGCCAGCAGCTTACCAGGAGGGGGCTATGAGCAGTTCTTC.